These 14 T cell receptor beta chains share one sample of origin, sequenced in a study of T cell changes during pregnancy in multiple sclerosis. The table came from immunoSEQ multiplex PCR; TCRdb's copy has only in-frame clones and leaves some out. The sample contains about 36,000 clones, 90% to 95% of which appear only once. The specimen comprised CD4+ T cells from peripheral blood mononuclear cells, sampled in the second trimester of pregnancy. These receptors were obtained from a female donor in good health, enrolled as a control in a pregnancy study.

The rearrangement uses TRBV4-1 and TRBJ2-2, with 12 bases fitting TRBD1. Unmatched junction bases numbered 3, after V lost 10 bases and J lost 3 bases. The CDR3 runs to 14 residues. Germline loops: CDR1 MGHRA, CDR2 YSYEKL. CDR3 sequence (DNA): TGCGCCACCGGGACAGGGGGCCACACCGGGGAGCTGTTTTTT. It is translated as CATGTGGHTGELFF.

The J gene is TRBJ1-1, the V gene TRBV12-5, with TRBD1 identical over 7 bases. This CDR3 is built from 17 residues. Losses at the gene ends were 3 bases for V and 3 bases for J; bases not matched to a gene: 13. From germline, CDR1 is LGHNT and CDR2 FRNRAP. The CDR3 spells CASGFDNIDRADTEAFF. The CDR3 DNA reads TGTGCTAGTGGTTTTGATAATATAGACAGGGCTGACACTGAAGCTTTCTTT.

The V and J genes are TRBV19 and TRBJ1-2; D might be TRBD1 (6 bases). The V gene lost 0 bases and the J gene lost 5 bases, with 13 bases spanning the gap. The germline V gene encodes CDR1 LNHDA and CDR2 SQIVND (reference sequence). The CDR3 covers 15 residues. The CDR3 spells CASSIEAGEVYGYTF. In DNA form, the CDR3 reads TGTGCCAGTAGTATAGAAGCAGGGGAAGTATATGGCTACACCTTC.

The gene calls are TRBV7-2 and TRBJ2-7; maybe TRBD1 (5 bases). Per germline, CDR1 SGHTA and CDR2 FQGNSA. The CDR3 runs 11 residues. Trimming took 2 bases from V and 9 from J, leaving 8 bases between them. Written as DNA, the CDR3 is TGTGCCAGCAGCTTAAGGGGCGTGCAGTACTTC. Protein: CASSLRGVQYF.

This chain links TRBV7-2 with TRBJ2-3; no clear D gene. There are 12 residues in the CDR3. Trimming stripped 1 base from V and 6 bases from J, with 5 bases between. CDR1 is SGHTA and CDR2 is FQGNSA in the germline V gene. CDR3 coding DNA: TGTGCCAGCAGCTTAGATCGGGATACGCAGTATTTT. It specifies CASSLDRDTQYF.

This clone occurred once. The chain is built from TRBV19 and TRBJ2-2, with a tentative D call TRBD2 (5 bases). Germline loops: CDR1 LNHDA, CDR2 SQIVND (reference sequence). V gave up 7 bases and J gave up 4 bases, with 19 bases separating them. CDR3 size: 16 residues. The CDR3 sequence: CASTLGWRTSTGELFF. In DNA, the CDR3 is TGTGCCAGTACCCTCGGTTGGCGGACTTCCACCGGGGAGCTGTTTTTT.

The chain joins TRBV27 to TRBJ2-3; 7 nucleotides line up with TRBD2. The CDR3 runs to 14 residues. CDR1 is MNHEY, CDR2 SMNVEV, per germline (reference sequence). After removal of 7 bases from V and 5 bases from J, the junction contained 9 bases not matched to a gene. The DNA of the CDR3 is TGTGCCAGCAACACCGGGGGAGGGGAAGATACGCAGTATTTT. Translation: CASNTGGGEDTQYF.

J is TRBJ1-5 and V is TRBV19; D perhaps matches TRBD1 (6 bases). The CDR3 contains 15 residues. Deletions cut 2 bases from V and 5 bases from J, with 13 bases between. CDR1 and CDR2 from the germline V gene are LNHDA and SQIVND (reference sequence). The CDR3 nucleotides are TGTGCCAGTAGTATATGGGGACAAGGATATCAGCCCCAGCATTTT. Translating gives CASSIWGQGYQPQHF.

The chain joins TRBV5-1 to TRBJ2-3; the D gene is possibly TRBD2 (6 bases). Germline V gene sequence: CDR1 SGHRS, CDR2 YFSETQ. Trimming removed 5 bases at V and 5 bases at J, with 15 bases between. This CDR3 has 14 residues. In nucleotides, the CDR3 is TGCGCCAGCAGACGAGCGGAGGGCGGAGATACGCAGTATTTT. Encoded protein: CASRRAEGGDTQYF.

This clone was detected only a few times. The chain is built from TRBV18 and TRBJ1-2; maybe TRBD1 (6 bases). From germline, CDR1 is KGHSH and CDR2 LQKENI. The V end was cut by 2 bases, the J end by 2 bases, with 12 bases between. CDR3 length equals 15 residues. The CDR3 region has the DNA TGTGCCAGCTCACCAAAGTCAGGGGAAAACTATGGCTACACCTTC. Amino acid sequence: CASSPKSGENYGYTF.

The CDR3 reads CASSLVGTSMNTGELFF. CDR3 nucleotides: TGTGCCAGCAGCTTAGTGGGTACTAGCATGAACACCGGGGAGCTGTTTTTT. This sequence joins TRBV7-2 and TRBJ2-2, with a possible D match to TRBD2 (6 bases). V was shortened by 1 base and J by 1 base, with 13 bases between the two germline ends. The CDR3 is 17 amino acids. CDR1 and CDR2 (germline): SGHTA, FQGNSA.

The chain is built from TRBV7-9 and TRBJ2-3, with D possibly being TRBD2 (5 bases). Trimming left V 0 bases short and J 2 bases short, with 6 bases between. CDR1 and CDR2 (germline): SEHNR, FQNEAQ (reference sequence). The CDR3 spans 14 residues. As DNA, the CDR3 is TGTGCCAGCAGCTTAGCGGGAGCCACAGATACGCAGTATTTT. Its translation is CASSLAGATDTQYF.

The chain couples TRBV7-9 to TRBJ1-2, with 11 bases identical to TRBD1. The CDR3 has 14 residues. The J segment lost 8 bases and the V segment lost 3 bases, leaving 5 bases of the junction unmatched. CDR1 is SEHNR and CDR2 is FQNEAQ in the germline V gene (reference sequence). CDR3 nucleotide sequence: TGTGCCAGCAGCTTTGGACAGGGGGCCGAGGGCTACACCTTC. Translated: CASSFGQGAEGYTF.

The chain has TRBV2 and TRBJ2-1; perhaps TRBD1 as D (5 bases). The germline CDR1 and CDR2 sequences are SNHLY and FYNNEI. Trimming removed 3 bases at V and 7 bases at J, with 10 bases between. The CDR3 has 13 amino acids. The chain's CDR3 is CASSEQGLNEQFF. As DNA, the CDR3 is TGTGCCAGCAGTGAGCAGGGATTGAATGAGCAGTTCTTC.